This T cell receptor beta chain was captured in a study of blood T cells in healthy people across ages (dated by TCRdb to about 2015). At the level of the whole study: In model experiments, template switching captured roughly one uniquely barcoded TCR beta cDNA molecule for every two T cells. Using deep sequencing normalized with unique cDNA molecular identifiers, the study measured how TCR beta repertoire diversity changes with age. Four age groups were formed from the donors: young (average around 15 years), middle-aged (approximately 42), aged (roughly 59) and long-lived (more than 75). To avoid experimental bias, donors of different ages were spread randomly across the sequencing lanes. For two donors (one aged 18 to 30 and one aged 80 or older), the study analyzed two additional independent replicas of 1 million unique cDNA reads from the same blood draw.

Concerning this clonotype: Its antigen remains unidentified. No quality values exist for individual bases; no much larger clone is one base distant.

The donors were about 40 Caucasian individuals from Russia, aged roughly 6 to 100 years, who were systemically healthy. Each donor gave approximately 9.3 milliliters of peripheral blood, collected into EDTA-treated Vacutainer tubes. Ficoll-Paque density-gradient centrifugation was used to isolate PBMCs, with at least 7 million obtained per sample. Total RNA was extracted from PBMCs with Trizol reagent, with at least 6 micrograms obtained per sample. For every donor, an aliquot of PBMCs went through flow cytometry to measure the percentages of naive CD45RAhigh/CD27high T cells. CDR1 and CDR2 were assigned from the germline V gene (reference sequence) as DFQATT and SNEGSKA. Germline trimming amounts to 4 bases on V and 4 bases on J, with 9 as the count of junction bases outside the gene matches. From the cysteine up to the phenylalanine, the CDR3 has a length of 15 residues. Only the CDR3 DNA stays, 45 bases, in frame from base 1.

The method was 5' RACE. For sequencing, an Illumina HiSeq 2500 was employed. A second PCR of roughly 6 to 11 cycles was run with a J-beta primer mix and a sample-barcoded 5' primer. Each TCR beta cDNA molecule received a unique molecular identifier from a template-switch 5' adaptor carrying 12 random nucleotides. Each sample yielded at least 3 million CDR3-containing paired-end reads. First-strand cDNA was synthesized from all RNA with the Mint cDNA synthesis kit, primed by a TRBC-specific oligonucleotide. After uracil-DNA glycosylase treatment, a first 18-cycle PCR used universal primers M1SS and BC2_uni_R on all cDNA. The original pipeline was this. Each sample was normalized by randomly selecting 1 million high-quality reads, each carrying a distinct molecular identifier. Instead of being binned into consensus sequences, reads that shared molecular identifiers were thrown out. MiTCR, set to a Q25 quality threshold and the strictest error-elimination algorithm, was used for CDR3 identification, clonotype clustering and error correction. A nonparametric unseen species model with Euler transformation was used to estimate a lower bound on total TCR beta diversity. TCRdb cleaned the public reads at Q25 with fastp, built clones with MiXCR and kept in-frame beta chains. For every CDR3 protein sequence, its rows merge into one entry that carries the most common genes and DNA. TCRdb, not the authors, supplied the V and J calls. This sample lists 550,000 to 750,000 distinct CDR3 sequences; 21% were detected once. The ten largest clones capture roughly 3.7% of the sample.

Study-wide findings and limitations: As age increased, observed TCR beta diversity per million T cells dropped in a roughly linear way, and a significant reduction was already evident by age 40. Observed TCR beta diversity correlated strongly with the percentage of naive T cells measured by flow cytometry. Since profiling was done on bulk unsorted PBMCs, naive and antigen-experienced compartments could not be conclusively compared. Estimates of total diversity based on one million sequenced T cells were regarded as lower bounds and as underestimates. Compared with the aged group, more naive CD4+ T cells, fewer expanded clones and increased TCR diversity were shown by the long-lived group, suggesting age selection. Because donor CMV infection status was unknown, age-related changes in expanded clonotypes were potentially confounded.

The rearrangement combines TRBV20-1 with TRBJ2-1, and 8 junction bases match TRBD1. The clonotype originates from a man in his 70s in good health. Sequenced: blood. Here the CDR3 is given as CSAISGQGFYNEQFF. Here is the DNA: TGCAGTGCTATTTCCGGACAGGGTTTTTACAATGAGCAGTTCTTC.